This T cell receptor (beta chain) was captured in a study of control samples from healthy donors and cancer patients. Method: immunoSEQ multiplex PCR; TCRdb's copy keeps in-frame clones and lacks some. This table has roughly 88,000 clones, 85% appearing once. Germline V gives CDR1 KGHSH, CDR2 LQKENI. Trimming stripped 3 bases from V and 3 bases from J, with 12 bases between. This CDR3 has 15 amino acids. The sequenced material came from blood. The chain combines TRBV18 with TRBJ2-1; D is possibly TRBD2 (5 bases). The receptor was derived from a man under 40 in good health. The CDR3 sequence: CASSPPSMRYNEQFF. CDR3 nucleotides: TGTGCCAGCTCACCGCCTAGCATGCGCTACAATGAGCAGTTCTTC.